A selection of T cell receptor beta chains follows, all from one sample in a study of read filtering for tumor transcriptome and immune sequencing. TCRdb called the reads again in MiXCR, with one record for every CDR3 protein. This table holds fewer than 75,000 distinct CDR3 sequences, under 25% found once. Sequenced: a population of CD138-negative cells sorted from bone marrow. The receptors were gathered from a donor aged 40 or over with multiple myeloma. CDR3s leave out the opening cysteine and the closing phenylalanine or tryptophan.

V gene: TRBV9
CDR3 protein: ASSVASFRDTQY

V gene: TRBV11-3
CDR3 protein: ASSQAYGLNTGELF

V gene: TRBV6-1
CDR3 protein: ASSEMGPHPG

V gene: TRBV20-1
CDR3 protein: SASPPTSGRGNEQF

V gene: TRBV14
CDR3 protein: ASSQYGLVSEQF

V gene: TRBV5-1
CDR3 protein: ASSRGLSQETQY

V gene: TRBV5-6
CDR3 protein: ASTGSGYPNEKLF

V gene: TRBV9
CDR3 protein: ASSPRQGSNGELF

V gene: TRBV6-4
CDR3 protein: ASSEGEGLNEQF

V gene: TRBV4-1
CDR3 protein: ASSQPFRPGELF

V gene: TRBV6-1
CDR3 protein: ASSEATERNQPQH

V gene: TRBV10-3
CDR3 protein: AISEFGGETQY

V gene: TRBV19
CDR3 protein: ASSIMVSNNEQF

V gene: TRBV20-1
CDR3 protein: SAPDRAGSSYEQY

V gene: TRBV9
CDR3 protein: ASSGGSATTDTQY

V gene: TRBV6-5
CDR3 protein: ASSPAEPFTDTQY

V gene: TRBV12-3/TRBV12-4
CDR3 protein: ASTRARGDYNEQF

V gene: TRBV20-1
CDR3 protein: SARPSPWRQDTDTQY

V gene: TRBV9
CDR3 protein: ASSVTGISLPEYNMALH

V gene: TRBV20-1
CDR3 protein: SAKQDRALRQPQH

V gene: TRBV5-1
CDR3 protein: ASSWGEANTEAF

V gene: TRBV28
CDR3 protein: ASSLYRETEAF

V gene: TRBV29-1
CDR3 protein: SVKTDMNTEAF

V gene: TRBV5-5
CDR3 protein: ASSDQETQY

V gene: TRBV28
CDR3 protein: ASSLGYNEQF

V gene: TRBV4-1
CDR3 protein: ASSQGNGGETQY

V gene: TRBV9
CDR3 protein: ASSEEGTTNEKLF

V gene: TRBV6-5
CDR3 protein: ASSRDRRFETQY

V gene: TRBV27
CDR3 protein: ASSLHRNSGNTIY

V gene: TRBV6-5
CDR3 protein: ASSYASYNEQF

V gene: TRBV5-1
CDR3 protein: TSSPGADTEAF

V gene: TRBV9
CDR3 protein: ASSVNPGGNEQF

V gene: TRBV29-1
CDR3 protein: SVETTEKASYEQY